This T cell receptor beta chain was sequenced during a study of cytomegalovirus exposure and HLA in healthy donors. General study findings and limits: Analyzed later, association rates of TCRs varied across HLA loci, with DRB1 most and HLA-C fewest.

The CDR3 spans 13 residues. Per germline, CDR1 SNHLY and CDR2 FYNNEI. The ends were cut back, 3 bases at V and 11 bases at J, with 16 bases in the middle. Both 60 Vbeta primers and 13 Jbeta primers went into the PCR. The protocol was immunoSEQ multiplex PCR, while the TCRdb copy is restricted to in-frame clones and leaves out a portion. The sample consists of 170,000 or so clones, around 79% of them appearing once. On this clone itself: As yet, its antigen is unknown.

Material for sequencing was PBMCs. The chain uses TRBV2 and TRBJ2-5; tentatively, D is TRBD2 (6 bases). The clonotype originates from a woman aged 40 to 50 in good health and CMV-seronegative. As DNA, the CDR3 is TGTGCCAGCAGTGACGGGACGTTCCGGGAGCAGTACTTC. It yields the protein CASSDGTFREQYF.